The 5 T cell receptor beta chains below come from one sample, sequenced in a study of response to subunit inactivated influenza vaccine. In TCRdb, the RT-PCR reads were re-called with MiXCR into one record per CDR3 protein. The table lists roughly 520,000 distinct CDR3 sequences, approximately 24% of them singletons, with around 1.8% in the top ten. The specimen comprised CD4+ T cells sorted from PBMCs, sampled 4 to 6 days after vaccination. The source is a man aged 45 to 65 who received an inactivated influenza vaccine.

This rearrangement joins TRBV4-2 to TRBJ2-1; maybe TRBD1 (5 bases). The CDR3 sequence is 16 residues long. Germline V gives CDR1 LGHNA, CDR2 YNFKEQ. Trimming pared 4 bases from V and 2 bases from J, leaving 15 bases between. The CDR3 bases are TGTGCCAGCAGCCGGCAGGACACGAGTACCTACAATGAGCAGTTCTTC. Its protein is CASSRQDTSTYNEQFF.

This clonotype has more than one count but fewer than ten. The chain carries TRBV7-9 and TRBJ2-1; perhaps TRBD1 as D (6 bases). In germline, CDR1 is SEHNR, CDR2 FQNEAQ (reference sequence). The CDR3 spans 13 residues. V shed 5 bases and J shed 6 bases, with 11 bases lying between them. The CDR3 nucleotides are TGTGCCAGCAGCAGGGACATGGGCAATGAGCAGTTCTTC. Translating it yields CASSRDMGNEQFF.

This clonotype was detected only a few times. The rearrangement joins TRBV5-1 to TRBJ1-5; D gene unclear. This CDR3 region has 17 residues. V gave up 0 bases and J gave up 0 bases, with 13 bases separating them. The germline gives CDR1 SGHRS, CDR2 YFSETQ. CDR3 sequence: CASSLAGGLNSNQPQHF. The CDR3 DNA follows: TGCGCCAGCAGCTTGGCCGGTGGCTTAAATAGCAATCAGCCCCAGCATTTT.

This clonotype is a singleton in its sample. The V gene is TRBV6-5, the J gene TRBJ1-2; D not resolved. Germline V CDR1 and CDR2: MNHEY, SVGAGI. The CDR3 has 19 amino acids. V lost 3 bases and J lost 0, with 23 bases in between. The CDR3: CASSYRAGGGWVSNYGYTF. The CDR3 DNA reads TGTGCCAGCAGTTATCGGGCAGGCGGTGGGTGGGTTTCTAACTATGGCTACACCTTC.

V and J are TRBV5-1 and TRBJ2-5; 8 positions match TRBD1. The CDR3 has 14 residues. After removal of 5 bases from V and 1 base from J, the junction contained 4 bases not matched to a gene. Germline-derived CDR1 and CDR2 are SGHRS and YFSETQ. CDR3 in amino acids: CASSIQGAQETQYF. The CDR3 nucleotides are TGCGCCAGCAGTATCCAGGGGGCCCAAGAGACCCAGTACTTC.